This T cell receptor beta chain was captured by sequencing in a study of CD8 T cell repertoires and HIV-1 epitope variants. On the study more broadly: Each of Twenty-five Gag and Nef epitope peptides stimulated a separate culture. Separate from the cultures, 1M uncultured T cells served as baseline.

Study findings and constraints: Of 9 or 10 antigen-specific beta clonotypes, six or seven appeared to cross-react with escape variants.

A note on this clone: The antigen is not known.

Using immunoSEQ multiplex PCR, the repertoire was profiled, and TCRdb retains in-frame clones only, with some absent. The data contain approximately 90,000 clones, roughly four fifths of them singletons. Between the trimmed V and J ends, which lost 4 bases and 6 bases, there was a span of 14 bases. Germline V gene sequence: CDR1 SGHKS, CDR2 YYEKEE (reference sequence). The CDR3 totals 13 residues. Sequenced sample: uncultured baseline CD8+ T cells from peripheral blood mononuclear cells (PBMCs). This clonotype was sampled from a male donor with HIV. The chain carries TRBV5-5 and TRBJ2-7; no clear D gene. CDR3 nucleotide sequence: TGTGCCAGCAGCCGAGATCCTACGGGCGAGCAGTACTTC. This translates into CASSRDPTGEQYF.